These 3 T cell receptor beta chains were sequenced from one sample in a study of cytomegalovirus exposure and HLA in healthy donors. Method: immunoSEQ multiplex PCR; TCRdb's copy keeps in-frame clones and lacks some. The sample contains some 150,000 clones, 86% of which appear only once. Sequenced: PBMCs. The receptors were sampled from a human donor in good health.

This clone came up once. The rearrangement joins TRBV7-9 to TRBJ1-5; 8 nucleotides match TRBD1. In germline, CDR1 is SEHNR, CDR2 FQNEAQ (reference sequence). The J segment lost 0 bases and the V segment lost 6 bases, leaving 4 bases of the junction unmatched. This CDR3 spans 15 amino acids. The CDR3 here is CASSLGQDSNQPQHF. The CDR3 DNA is TGTGCCAGCAGTCTGGGACAGGATAGCAATCAGCCCCAGCATTTT.

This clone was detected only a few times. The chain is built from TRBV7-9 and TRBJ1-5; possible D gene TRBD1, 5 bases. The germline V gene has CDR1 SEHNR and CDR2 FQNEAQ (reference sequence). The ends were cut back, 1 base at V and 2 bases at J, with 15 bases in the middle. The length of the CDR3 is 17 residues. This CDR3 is CASSLEVTGVRNQPQHF. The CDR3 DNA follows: TGTGCCAGCAGCTTAGAAGTGACGGGGGTACGCAATCAGCCCCAGCATTTT.

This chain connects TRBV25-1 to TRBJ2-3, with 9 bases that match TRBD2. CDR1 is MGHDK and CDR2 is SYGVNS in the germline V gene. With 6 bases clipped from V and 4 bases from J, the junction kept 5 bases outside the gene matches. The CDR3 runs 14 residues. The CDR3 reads CASSLAGEADTQYF. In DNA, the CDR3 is TGTGCCAGCAGCTTAGCGGGAGAGGCAGATACGCAGTATTTT. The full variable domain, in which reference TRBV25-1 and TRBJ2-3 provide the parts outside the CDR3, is EADIYQTPRYLVIGTGKKITLECSQTMGHDKMYWYQQDPGMELHLIHYSYGVNSTEKGDLSSESTVSRIRTEHFPLTLESARPSHTSQYLCASSLAGEADTQYFGPGTRLTVL.